Each of the 21 T cell receptor beta chains below was sequenced from the same sample in a study of T-cell reconstitution after alpha-beta-depleted transplantation in children. Preparing the TCRbeta library involved the use of unique molecular identifiers. TCRdb re-called the PCR reads with MiXCR, one entry per CDR3 protein. The sample shows under 850,000 distinct CDR3 sequences, roughly 13% of them seen only once. The sample was PBMCs, taken before TCRalphabeta/CD19-depleted stem cell transplant. Receptor source: a girl aged 2 to 10 with congenital amegakaryocytic thrombocytopenia, due to receive a stem cell transplant.

This chain joins TRBV12-3 or TRBV12-4 and TRBJ1-1; D uncertain. V lost 1 base to trimming and J lost 5 bases, with 8 bases between them. The CDR3 is 13 amino acids. This CDR3 is CASSLVGFTEAFF. CDR3 DNA sequence: TGTGCCAGCAGTTTAGTCGGATTTACTGAAGCTTTCTTT.

Ten or more counts support this clonotype. The chain combines TRBV4-1 with TRBJ2-3, with D hard to call. The CDR3 is made up of 14 amino acids. V was cut by 2 bases and J by 1 base, with 7 bases left in between. The V gene's germline CDR1 is MGHRA and CDR2 YSYEKL. CDR3 in amino acids: CASSQSSGTDTQYF. The CDR3, as DNA: TGCGCCAGCAGCCAATCGTCGGGCACAGATACGCAGTATTTT.

The genes are TRBV30 and TRBJ2-6; no reliable D call. With 5 bases removed from V and 1 base from J, the gap between germline ends came to 18 bases. CDR1 and CDR2 from the germline V gene are GTSNPN and SVGIG (reference sequence). The CDR3 sequence is 17 residues long. This CDR3 is CAWDGPPWISGANVLTF. The DNA of the CDR3 is TGTGCCTGGGACGGCCCCCCGTGGATATCTGGGGCCAACGTCCTGACTTTC.

This clonotype was observed a handful of times. CDR3 sequence: CASSEGQLRSNEQFF. The CDR3 region has the DNA TGTGCCAGCAGCGAGGGACAGTTAAGGAGCAATGAGCAGTTCTTC. V gene TRBV28 combines with J gene TRBJ2-1, with 7 bases fitting TRBD1. The CDR3 consists of 15 residues. J lost 6 bases, V lost 6 bases, and 11 bases had no gene match. In germline, CDR1 is MDHEN, CDR2 SYDVKM.

This clonotype was seen at least ten times. The rearrangement links TRBV29-1 to TRBJ2-7; no firm D call. CDR3 length: 13 amino acids. CDR1 is SQVTM and CDR2 is ANQGSEA in the germline V gene. V lost 6 bases and J 0 bases, leaving 12 bases between the germline ends. CDR3 in DNA: TGCAGCGTCCTTGGGGTCGTCTCCTACGAGCAGTACTTC. Protein: CSVLGVVSYEQYF.

The genes are TRBV12-3 or TRBV12-4 and TRBJ2-7; D unclear. The CDR3 covers 14 residues. Trimming cost V 3 bases and J 2 bases, with 11 bases left between them. CDR3 region: CASSFLDTAYEQYF. In nucleotides, the CDR3 is TGTGCCAGCAGTTTCCTAGACACCGCCTACGAGCAGTACTTC.

This clonotype was recorded many times. CDR3 DNA sequence: TGTGCCAGCATTGGAAATTGGGGTCGCGAGCAGTACTTC. This encodes CASIGNWGREQYF. The chain recombines TRBV27 with TRBJ2-7; D uncertain. V lost 7 bases to trimming and J lost 6 bases, with 16 bases between them. The CDR3 sequence is 13 residues long. From germline, CDR1 is MNHEY and CDR2 SMNVEV (reference sequence).

The chain employs TRBV2 and TRBJ2-3; 8 bases fit TRBD2. J gave up 3 bases and V 3 bases, and 5 bases lay outside the gene matches. The CDR3 consists of 15 residues. The germline gives CDR1 SNHLY, CDR2 FYNNEI. CDR3 nucleotides: TGTGCCAGCAGTGATCTCGGACTAGCTACAGATACGCAGTATTTT. Its protein is CASSDLGLATDTQYF. Full variable domain (missing parts from reference TRBV2 and TRBJ2-3): EPEVTQTPSHQVTQMGQEVILRCVPISNHLYFYWYRQILGQKVEFLVSFYNNEISEKSEIFDDQFSVERPDGSNFTLKIRSTKLEDSAMYFCASSDLGLATDTQYFGPGTRLTVL.

This clonotype has a count of ten or more. The chain is built from TRBV3-1 and TRBJ2-7, with TRBD1 as a possible D gene (5 bases). The CDR3 consists of 13 residues. Germline V gene data show CDR1 as LGHDT and CDR2 as YNNKEL (reference sequence). V dropped 3 bases and J dropped 0 bases, with 6 bases sitting between them. The CDR3 coding sequence is TGTGCCAGCAGCCAGGACAACTCCTACGAGCAGTACTTC. Protein sequence: CASSQDNSYEQYF.

This clonotype was recorded a few times. The chain links TRBV9 to TRBJ2-7; TRBD1 is a possible D gene (5 bases). Trimming stripped 3 bases from V and 0 bases from J, with 13 bases between. This CDR3 has 15 amino acids. CDR1 and CDR2 (germline): SGDLS, YYNGEE. CDR3 amino acids: CASSEGAMSSYEQYF. CDR3 sequence (DNA): TGTGCCAGCAGCGAAGGGGCCATGAGCTCCTACGAGCAGTACTTC. Together with reference TRBV9 and TRBJ2-7, the CDR3 gives the full variable domain: DSGVTQTPKHLITATGQRVTLRCSPRSGDLSVYWYQQSLDQGLQFLIQYYNGEERAKGNILERFSAQQFPDLHSELNLSSLELGDSALYFCASSEGAMSSYEQYFGPGTRLTVT.

This clonotype has at least ten counts. This chain connects TRBV5-1 to TRBJ2-3, with 10 positions matching TRBD2. Germline V CDR1 and CDR2: SGHRS, YFSETQ. The length of the CDR3 is 14 residues. Unmatched junction bases numbered 2, after V lost 7 bases and J lost 0 bases. Here the CDR3 DNA reads TGCGCCAGCCAGCGGGAGGGTAGCACAGATACGCAGTATTTT. Its translation: CASQREGSTDTQYF.

The V gene is TRBV2, the J gene TRBJ2-6; D possibly uses TRBD1 or TRBD2 (5 bases each). Deletions cut 5 bases from V and 0 bases from J, with 11 bases between. Germline V gene lookup returns CDR1 SNHLY and CDR2 FYNNEI. CDR3 size: 16 residues. Here the CDR3 reads CASSWDGRSGANVLTF. The CDR3 DNA reads as TGTGCCAGCAGTTGGGACGGGCGCTCTGGGGCCAACGTCCTGACTTTC.

This clonotype appeared many times. V is TRBV29-1 and J is TRBJ1-4, with D maybe TRBD1 (6 bases). V shed 6 bases and J shed 6 bases, with 11 bases lying between them. Germline loops: CDR1 SQVTM, CDR2 ANQGSEA. This CDR3 is built from 12 residues. CDR3 sequence reads: CSVSQGDEKLFF. The DNA of the CDR3 is TGCAGCGTCTCACAGGGCGATGAAAAACTGTTTTTT.

This chain uses TRBV30 with TRBJ1-1; unclear D gene. The length of the CDR3 is 14 residues. The germline V and J ends were trimmed by 0 bases and 5 bases, with 13 bases remaining between them. Germline values: CDR1 GTSNPN, CDR2 SVGIG (reference sequence). The CDR3 region is CAWSVTLGETEAFF. The CDR3 region has the DNA TGTGCCTGGAGTGTAACCTTGGGTGAGACTGAAGCTTTCTTT.

This clonotype was detected ten times or more. The chain recombines TRBV7-3 with TRBJ1-3; 8 nucleotides match TRBD1. Germline lookup yields CDR1 SGHTA and CDR2 FQGTGA. The ends lost 6 bases at V and 0 bases at J; junction bases unmatched: 7. The CDR3 contains 16 residues. The CDR3 is CASRTQGGVSGNTIYF. The CDR3 nucleotides read TGTGCCAGCAGGACACAGGGGGGCGTCTCTGGAAACACCATATATTTT.

This chain uses TRBV12-3 or TRBV12-4 with TRBJ1-6; D not certain. Trimming pared 7 bases from V and 16 bases from J, leaving 20 bases between. The CDR3 extends over 13 amino acids. DNA for the CDR3: TGTGCCAGCACCCAAGGGCCGGGGTCACGACTCCACTTT. It translates to CASTQGPGSRLHF.

In the case of this clonotype: The conserved closing phenylalanine or tryptophan is absent in this CDR3, likely reflecting a read error. The J gene is TRBJ1-1, the V gene TRBV20-1; D is possibly TRBD1 (5 bases). The CDR3 length is 15 residues. Germline assignment: CDR1 DFQATT and CDR2 SNEGSKA (reference sequence). The CDR3 DNA reads as TGCAGTGCAAGAGATCCGGAAGGGGCTGGCACTGAAGCTTTCTCT. Translation: CSARDPEGAGTEAFS.

The rearrangement joins TRBV6-1 to TRBJ1-5, with 9 bases matching TRBD1. V was clipped by 4 bases and J by 6 bases; unmatched bases: 7. Germline lookup yields CDR1 MNHNS and CDR2 SASEGT. The CDR3 has 15 amino acids. The CDR3 nucleotides read TGTGCCAGCAGTGGAGACAGGGGGGCGGGTCAGCCCCAGCATTTT. It encodes CASSGDRGAGQPQHF.

This sequence joins TRBV7-8 and TRBJ2-2, with D possibly being TRBD2 (7 bases). From germline, CDR1 is SGHVS and CDR2 FQNEAQ. The CDR3 contains 16 residues. V lost 7 bases to trimming and J lost 0 bases, with 15 bases between them. CDR3 region: CASTGRGGPNTGELFF. CDR3 coding DNA: TGTGCCAGCACAGGGCGCGGGGGCCCGAACACCGGGGAGCTGTTTTTT. Full variable domain (outside the CDR3, taken from reference TRBV7-8 and TRBJ2-2): GAGVSQSPRYKVAKRGQDVALRCDPISGHVSLFWYQQALGQGPEFLTYFQNEAQLDKSGLPSDRFFAERPEGSVSTLKIQRTQQEDSAVYLCASTGRGGPNTGELFFGEGSRLTVL.

This sequence joins TRBV11-2 and TRBJ2-7, with TRBD2 identical over 10 bases. V lost 2 bases and J lost 3; bases outside the gene matches: 19. Germline CDR1 reads SGHAT; CDR2 reads FQNNGV. This CDR3 has 20 amino acids. The CDR3 region is CASSLTARLAGVTGYYEQYF. The CDR3 DNA follows: TGTGCCAGCAGCTTAACAGCTCGGCTAGCGGGAGTCACGGGGTACTACGAGCAGTACTTC.

The gene calls are TRBV3-1 and TRBJ1-1; D unclear. The CDR3 runs 15 residues. CDR1 and CDR2 (germline): LGHDT, YNNKEL (reference sequence). Trimming took off 2 bases at V and 1 base at J, with 11 bases between the two ends. The CDR3 here is CASSQRYPGNTEAFF. As DNA, the CDR3 is TGTGCCAGCAGCCAAAGATACCCAGGGAACACTGAAGCTTTCTTT.